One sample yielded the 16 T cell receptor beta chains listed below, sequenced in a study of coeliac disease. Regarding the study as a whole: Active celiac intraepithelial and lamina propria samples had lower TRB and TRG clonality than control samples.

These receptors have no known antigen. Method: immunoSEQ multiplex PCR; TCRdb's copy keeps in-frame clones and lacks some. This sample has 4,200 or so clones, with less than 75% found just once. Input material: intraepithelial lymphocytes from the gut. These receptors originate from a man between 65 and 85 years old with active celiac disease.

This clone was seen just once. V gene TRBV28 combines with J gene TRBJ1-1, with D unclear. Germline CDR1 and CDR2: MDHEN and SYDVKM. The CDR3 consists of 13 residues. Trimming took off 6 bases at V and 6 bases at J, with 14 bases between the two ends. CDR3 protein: CASSPGELPEAFF. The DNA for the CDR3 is TGTGCCAGCAGCCCGGGAGAGCTCCCTGAAGCTTTCTTT.

As DNA, the CDR3 is TGTGCCCACTCTAGCACCGGGGAGCTGTTTTTT. Translating gives CAHSSTGELFF. V gene TRBV10-3 combines with J gene TRBJ2-2; D ambiguous. The CDR3 loop spans 11 amino acids. V lost 11 bases and J 4 bases, leaving 8 bases between the germline ends. From germline, CDR1 is ENHRY and CDR2 SYGVKD.

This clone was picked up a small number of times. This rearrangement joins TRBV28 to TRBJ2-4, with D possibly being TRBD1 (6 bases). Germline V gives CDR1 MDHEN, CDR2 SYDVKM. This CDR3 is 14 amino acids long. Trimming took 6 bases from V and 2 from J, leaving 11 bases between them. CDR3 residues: CASSPGDTKNIQYF. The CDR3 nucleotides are TGTGCCAGCAGCCCTGGGGACACCAAAAACATTCAGTACTTC.

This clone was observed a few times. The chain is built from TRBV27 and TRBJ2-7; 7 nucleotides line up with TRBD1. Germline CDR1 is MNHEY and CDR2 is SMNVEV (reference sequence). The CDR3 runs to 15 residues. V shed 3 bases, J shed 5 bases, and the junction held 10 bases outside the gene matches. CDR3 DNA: TGTGCCAGCAGTTTCTCACCCCTCGACAGGGACGAGCAGTACTTC. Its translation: CASSFSPLDRDEQYF.

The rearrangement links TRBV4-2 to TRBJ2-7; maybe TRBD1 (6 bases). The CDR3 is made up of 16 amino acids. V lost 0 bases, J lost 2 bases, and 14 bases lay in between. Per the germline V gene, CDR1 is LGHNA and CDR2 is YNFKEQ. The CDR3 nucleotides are TGTGCCAGCAGCCAAGAGGGCTCAGGACAGCCCTACGAGCAGTACTTC. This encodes CASSQEGSGQPYEQYF.

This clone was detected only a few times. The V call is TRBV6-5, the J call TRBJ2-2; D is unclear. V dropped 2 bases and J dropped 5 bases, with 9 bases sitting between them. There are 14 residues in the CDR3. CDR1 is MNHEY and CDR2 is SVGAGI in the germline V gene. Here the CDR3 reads CASSYQLETGELFF. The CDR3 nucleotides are TGTGCCAGCAGTTACCAGCTAGAAACCGGGGAGCTGTTTTTT.

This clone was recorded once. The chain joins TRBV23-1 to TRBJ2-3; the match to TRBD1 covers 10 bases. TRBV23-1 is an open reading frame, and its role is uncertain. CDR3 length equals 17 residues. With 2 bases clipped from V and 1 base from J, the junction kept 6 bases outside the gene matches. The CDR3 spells CASSQGDRGWGTDTQYF. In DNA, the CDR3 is TGCGCCAGCAGTCAAGGGGACAGGGGATGGGGCACAGATACGCAGTATTTT.

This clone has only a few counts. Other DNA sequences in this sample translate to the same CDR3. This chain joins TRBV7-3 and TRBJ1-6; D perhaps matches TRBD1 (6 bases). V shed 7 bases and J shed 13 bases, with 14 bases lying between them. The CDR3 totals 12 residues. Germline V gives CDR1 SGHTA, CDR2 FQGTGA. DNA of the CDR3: TGTGCCAGCACCGCACAGGGTTCCCCCCTCCACTTT. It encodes CASTAQGSPLHF. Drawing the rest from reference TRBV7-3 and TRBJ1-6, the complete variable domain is GAGVSQTPSNKVTEKGKYVELRCDPISGHTALYWYRQSLGQGPEFLIYFQGTGAADDSGLPNDRFFAVRPEGSVSTLKIQRTERGDSAVYLCASTAQGSPLHFGNGTRLTVT.

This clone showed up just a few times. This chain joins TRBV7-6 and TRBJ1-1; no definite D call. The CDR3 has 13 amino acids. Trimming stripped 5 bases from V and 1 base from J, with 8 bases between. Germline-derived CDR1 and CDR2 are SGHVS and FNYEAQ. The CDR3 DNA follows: TGTGCCAGCAGCAGAGGGCCGAACACTGAAGCTTTCTTT. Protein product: CASSRGPNTEAFF.

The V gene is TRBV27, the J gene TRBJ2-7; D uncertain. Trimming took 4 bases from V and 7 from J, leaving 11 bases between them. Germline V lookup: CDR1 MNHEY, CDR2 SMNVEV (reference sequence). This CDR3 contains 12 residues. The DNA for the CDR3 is TGTGCCAGCAGTTCCCCTATCAGGGAGCAGTACTTC. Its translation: CASSSPIREQYF.

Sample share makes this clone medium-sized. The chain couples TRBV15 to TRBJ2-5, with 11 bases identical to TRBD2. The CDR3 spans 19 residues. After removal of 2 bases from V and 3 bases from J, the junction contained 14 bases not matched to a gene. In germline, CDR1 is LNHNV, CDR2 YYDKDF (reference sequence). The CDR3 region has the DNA TGTGCCACCAGCAGACCGACTCCCCGACTAGCGGGGACTGAAGAGACCCAGTACTTC. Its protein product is CATSRPTPRLAGTEETQYF.

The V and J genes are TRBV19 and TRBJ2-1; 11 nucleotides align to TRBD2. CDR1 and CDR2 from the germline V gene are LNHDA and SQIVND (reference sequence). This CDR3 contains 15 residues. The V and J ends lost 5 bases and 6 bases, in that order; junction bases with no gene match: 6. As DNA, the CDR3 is TGTGCCAGTAGTTCAATAGCGGGGGGGCTCAATGAGCAGTTCTTC. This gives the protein CASSSIAGGLNEQFF.

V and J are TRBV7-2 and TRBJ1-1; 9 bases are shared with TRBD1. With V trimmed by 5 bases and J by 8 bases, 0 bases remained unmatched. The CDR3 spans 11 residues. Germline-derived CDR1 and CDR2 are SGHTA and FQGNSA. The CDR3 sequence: CASSTGGEAFF. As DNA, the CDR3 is TGTGCCAGCAGCACAGGGGGCGAAGCTTTCTTT.

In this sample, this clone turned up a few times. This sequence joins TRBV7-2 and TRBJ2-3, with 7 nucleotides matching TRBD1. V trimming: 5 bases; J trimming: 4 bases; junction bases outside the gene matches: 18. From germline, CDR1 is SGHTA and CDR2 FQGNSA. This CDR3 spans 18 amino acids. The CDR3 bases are TGTGCCAGCAGCCCTCAGGCCAAGGGGGCGAGGCAGGCAGATACGCAGTATTTT. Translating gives CASSPQAKGARQADTQYF.

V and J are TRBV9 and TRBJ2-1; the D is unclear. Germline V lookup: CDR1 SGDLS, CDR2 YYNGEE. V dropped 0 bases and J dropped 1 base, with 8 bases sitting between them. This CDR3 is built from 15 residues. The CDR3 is CASSVDGWSYNEQFF. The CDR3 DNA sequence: TGTGCCAGCAGCGTAGACGGGTGGTCCTACAATGAGCAGTTCTTC.

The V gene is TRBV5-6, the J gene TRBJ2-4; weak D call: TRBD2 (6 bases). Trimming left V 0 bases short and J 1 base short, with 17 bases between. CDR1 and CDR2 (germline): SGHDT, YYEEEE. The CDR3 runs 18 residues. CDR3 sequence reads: CASSLVLGGAGAKNIQYF. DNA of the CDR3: TGTGCCAGCAGCTTGGTGTTGGGAGGCGCGGGGGCCAAAAACATTCAGTACTTC.